The clone carrying this TCR beta chain has only a few counts. The antigen remains undetermined. This entry belongs to a study of identical twins. Findings and limits, study-wide: The study reached conclusions through statistical analysis that was cross-sectional, not following the same donors.

Germline V gene data show CDR1 as SGHRS and CDR2 as YFSETQ. The CDR3 consists of 15 residues. Trimming cost V 0 bases and J 4 bases, with 13 bases left between them. A universal primer site was incorporated via template switching, and the cDNA contained unique molecular identifiers. A single record per CDR3 protein comes from TCRdb applying MiXCR to the 5' RACE reads. Here the sample spans around 280,000 distinct CDR3 sequences, 8% to 9% being singletons. The same data also contributed to another study, on yellow fever vaccine responses in identical twins. From that paper: Twins' T cell vaccine responses reportedly looked partly convergent, partly personalized.

V gene TRBV5-1 combines with J gene TRBJ1-2; weak D call: TRBD1 (6 bases). The TCR originated in a woman between 18 and 30 years old in good health. Specimen: memory (CD45RO+) T cells sorted from blood. The CDR3 DNA follows: TGCGCCAGCAGCTTGGAGGAACAGGGCGTCTATGGCTACACCTTC. Protein sequence: CASSLEEQGVYGYTF.